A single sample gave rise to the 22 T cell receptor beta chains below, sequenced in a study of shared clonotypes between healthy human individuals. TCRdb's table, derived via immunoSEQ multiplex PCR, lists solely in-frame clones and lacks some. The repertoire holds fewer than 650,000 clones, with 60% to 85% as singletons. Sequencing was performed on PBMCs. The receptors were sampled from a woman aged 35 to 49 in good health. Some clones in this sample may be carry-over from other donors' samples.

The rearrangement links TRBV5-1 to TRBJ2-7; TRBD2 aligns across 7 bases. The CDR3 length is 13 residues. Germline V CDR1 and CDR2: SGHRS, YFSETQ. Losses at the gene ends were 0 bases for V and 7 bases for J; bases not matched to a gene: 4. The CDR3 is CASSLEASGEQYF. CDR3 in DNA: TGCGCCAGCAGCTTGGAGGCTAGCGGAGAGCAGTACTTC.

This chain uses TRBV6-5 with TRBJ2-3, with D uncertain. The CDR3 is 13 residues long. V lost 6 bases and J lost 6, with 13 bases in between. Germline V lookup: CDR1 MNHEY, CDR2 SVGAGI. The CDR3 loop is CASSNSFRDTQYF. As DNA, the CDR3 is TGTGCCAGCAGCAACTCCTTTAGGGATACGCAGTATTTT.

Written as DNA, the CDR3 is TGCGCCAGCAGCTTGGTATTGGGATATGAGCAGTTCTTC. It encodes CASSLVLGYEQFF. The V gene is TRBV5-1, the J gene TRBJ2-1; D not certain. Germline CDR1 reads SGHRS; CDR2 reads YFSETQ. This CDR3 contains 13 residues. V was shortened by 0 bases and J by 8 bases, with 9 bases between the two germline ends.

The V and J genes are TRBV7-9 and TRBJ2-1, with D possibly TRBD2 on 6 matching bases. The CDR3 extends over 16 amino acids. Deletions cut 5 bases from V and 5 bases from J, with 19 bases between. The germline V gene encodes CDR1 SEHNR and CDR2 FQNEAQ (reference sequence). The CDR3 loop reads CASSPGTGGYNNEQFF. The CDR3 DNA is TGTGCCAGCAGCCCGGGGACTGGCGGGTATAACAATGAGCAGTTCTTC.

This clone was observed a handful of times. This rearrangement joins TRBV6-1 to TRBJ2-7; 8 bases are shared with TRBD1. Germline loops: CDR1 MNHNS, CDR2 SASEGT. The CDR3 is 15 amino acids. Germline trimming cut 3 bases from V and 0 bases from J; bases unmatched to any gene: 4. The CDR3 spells CASSEQTGASYEQYF. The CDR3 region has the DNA TGTGCCAGCAGTGAGCAGACAGGGGCCTCCTACGAGCAGTACTTC.

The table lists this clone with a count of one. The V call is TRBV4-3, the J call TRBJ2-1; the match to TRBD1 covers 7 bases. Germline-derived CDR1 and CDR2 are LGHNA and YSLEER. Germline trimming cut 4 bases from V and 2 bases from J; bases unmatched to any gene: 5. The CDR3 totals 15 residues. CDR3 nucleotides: TGCGCCAGCAGCCCACGACAGGGTACCTACAATGAGCAGTTCTTC. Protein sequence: CASSPRQGTYNEQFF.

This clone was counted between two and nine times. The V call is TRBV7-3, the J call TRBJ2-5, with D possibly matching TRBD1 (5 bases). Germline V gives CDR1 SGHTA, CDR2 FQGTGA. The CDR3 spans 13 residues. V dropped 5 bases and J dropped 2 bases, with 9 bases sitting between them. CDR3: CASSRGFQETQYF. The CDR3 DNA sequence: TGTGCCAGCAGCAGGGGTTTTCAAGAGACCCAGTACTTC.

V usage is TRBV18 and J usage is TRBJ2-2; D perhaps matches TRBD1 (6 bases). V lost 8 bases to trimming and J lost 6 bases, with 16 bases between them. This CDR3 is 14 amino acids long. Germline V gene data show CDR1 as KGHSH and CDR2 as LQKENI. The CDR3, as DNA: TGTGCCAGCCTGGACAGTTTCGGTTCCGGGGAGCTGTTTTTT. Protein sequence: CASLDSFGSGELFF. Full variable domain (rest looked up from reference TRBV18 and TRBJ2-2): NAGVMQNPRHLVRRRGQEARLRCSPMKGHSHVYWYRQLPEEGLKFMVYLQKENIIDESGMPKERFSAEFPKEGPSILRIQQVVRGDSAAYFCASLDSFGSGELFFGEGSRLTVL.

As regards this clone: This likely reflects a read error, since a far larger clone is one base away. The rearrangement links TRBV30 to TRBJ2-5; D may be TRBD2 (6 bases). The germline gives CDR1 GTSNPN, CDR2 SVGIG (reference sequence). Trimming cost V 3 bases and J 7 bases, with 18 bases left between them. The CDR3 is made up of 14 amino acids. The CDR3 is CAWRNWRARGTQYF. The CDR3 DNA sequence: TGTGCCTGGAGGAATTGGAGGGCTCGAGGGACCCAGTACTTC.

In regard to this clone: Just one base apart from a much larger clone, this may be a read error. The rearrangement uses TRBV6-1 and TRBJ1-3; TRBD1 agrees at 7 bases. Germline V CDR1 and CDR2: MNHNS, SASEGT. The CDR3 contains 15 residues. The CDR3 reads CASRDRDDSGDTIYF. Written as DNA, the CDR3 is TGTGCCAGCCGAGACAGGGACGACTCTGGAGACACCATATATTTT.

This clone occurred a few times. In DNA form, the CDR3 reads TGTGCCAGTAGTCCGCGACACCCCACCGGGGAGCTGTTTTTT. Translation: CASSPRHPTGELFF. The rearrangement uses TRBV19 and TRBJ2-2; D is unclear. The V end was cut by 5 bases, the J end by 4 bases, with 11 bases between. Germline loops: CDR1 LNHDA, CDR2 SQIVND (reference sequence). The CDR3 runs to 14 residues.

In nucleotides, the CDR3 is TGTGCCAGCAGTTGGGACAGATACTACGAGCAGTACTTC. Residues: CASSWDRYYEQYF. The chain combines TRBV28 with TRBJ2-7; 7 bases line up with TRBD1. The CDR3 consists of 13 residues. Germline V lookup: CDR1 MDHEN, CDR2 SYDVKM. Unmatched junction bases numbered 3, after V lost 4 bases and J lost 3 bases.

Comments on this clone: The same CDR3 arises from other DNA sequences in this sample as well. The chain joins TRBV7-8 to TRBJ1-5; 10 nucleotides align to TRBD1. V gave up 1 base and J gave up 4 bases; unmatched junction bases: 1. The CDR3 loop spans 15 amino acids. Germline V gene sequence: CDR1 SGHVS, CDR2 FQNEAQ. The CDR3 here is CASSLGTGGNQPQHF. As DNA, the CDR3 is TGTGCCAGCAGCTTAGGGACAGGGGGTAATCAGCCCCAGCATTTT.

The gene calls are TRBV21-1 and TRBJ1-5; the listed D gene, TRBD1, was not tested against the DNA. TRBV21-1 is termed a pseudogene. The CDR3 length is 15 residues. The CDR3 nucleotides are TGTGCCAGCAGCACCAGGCGTTATAGCAATCAGCCCCAGCATTTT. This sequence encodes CASSTRRYSNQPQHF.

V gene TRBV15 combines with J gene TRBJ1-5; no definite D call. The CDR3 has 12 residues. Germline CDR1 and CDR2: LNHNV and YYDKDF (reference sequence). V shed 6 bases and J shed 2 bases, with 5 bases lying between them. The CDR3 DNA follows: TGTGCCACCAGGAGCGGCAATCAGCCCCAGCATTTT. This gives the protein CATRSGNQPQHF. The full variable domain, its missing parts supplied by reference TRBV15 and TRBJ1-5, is DAMVIQNPRYQVTQFGKPVTLSCSQTLNHNVMYWYQQKSSQAPKLLFHYYDKDFNNEADTPDNFQSRRPNTSFCFLDIRSPGLGDTAMYLCATRSGNQPQHFGDGTRLSIL.

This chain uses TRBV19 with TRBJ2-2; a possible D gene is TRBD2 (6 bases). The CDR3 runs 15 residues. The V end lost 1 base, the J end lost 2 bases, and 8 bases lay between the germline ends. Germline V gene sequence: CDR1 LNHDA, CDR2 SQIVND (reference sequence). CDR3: CASSIVGGNTGELFF. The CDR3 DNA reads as TGTGCCAGTAGTATAGTGGGGGGAAACACCGGGGAGCTGTTTTTT.

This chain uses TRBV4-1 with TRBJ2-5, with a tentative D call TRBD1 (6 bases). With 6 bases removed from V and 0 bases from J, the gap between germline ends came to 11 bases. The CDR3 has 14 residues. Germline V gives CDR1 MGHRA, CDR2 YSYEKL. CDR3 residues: CASRRTAYQETQYF. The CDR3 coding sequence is TGCGCCAGCAGGCGGACAGCGTACCAAGAGACCCAGTACTTC.

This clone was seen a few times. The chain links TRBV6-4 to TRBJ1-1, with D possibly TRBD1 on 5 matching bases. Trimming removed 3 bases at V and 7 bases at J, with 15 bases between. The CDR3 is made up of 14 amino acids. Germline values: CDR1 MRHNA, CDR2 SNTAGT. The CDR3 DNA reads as TGTGCCAGCAGTGAGCGGGGGGAGAATAGTGAAGCTTTCTTT. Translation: CASSERGENSEAFF.

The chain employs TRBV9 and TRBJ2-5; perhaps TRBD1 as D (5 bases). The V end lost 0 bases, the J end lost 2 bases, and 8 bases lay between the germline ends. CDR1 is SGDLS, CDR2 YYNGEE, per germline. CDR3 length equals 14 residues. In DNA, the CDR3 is TGTGCCAGCAGCGTAGATTCAGGGCAAGAGACCCAGTACTTC. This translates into CASSVDSGQETQYF. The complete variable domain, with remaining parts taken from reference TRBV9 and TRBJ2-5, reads DSGVTQTPKHLITATGQRVTLRCSPRSGDLSVYWYQQSLDQGLQFLIQYYNGEERAKGNILERFSAQQFPDLHSELNLSSLELGDSALYFCASSVDSGQETQYFGPGTRLLVL.

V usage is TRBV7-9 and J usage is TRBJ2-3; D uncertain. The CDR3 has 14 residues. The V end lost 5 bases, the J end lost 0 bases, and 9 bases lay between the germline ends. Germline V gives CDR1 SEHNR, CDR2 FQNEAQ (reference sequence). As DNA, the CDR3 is TGTGCCAGCAGCCTAAGTTTAAGCACAGATACGCAGTATTTT. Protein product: CASSLSLSTDTQYF.

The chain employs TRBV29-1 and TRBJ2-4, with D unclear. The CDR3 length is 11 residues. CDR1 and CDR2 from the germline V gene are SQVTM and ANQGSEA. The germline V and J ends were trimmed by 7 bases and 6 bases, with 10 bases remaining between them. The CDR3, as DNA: TGCAGCGCTTCTAAGGGAAACATTCAGTACTTC. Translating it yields CSASKGNIQYF.

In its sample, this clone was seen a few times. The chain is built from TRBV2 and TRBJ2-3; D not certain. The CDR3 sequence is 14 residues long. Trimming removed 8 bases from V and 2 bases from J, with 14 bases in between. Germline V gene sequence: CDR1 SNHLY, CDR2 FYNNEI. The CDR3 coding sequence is TGTGCCAGCCGGGCCAGACTTTCCACAGATACGCAGTATTTT. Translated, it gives CASRARLSTDTQYF.